The present TCR beta chain was sequenced within a study of T cell responses to AZD1222 COVID-19 vaccine. This clone was counted a single time. Its antigen is undetermined. The CDR3 extends over 18 amino acids. The V and J ends lost 4 bases and 3 bases, in that order; junction bases with no gene match: 14. Germline V gene sequence: CDR1 SGHDT, CDR2 YYEEEE. Profiling relied on immunoSEQ multiplex PCR, and the TCRdb table lists in-frame clones only, not all of them. The table includes more than 150,000 clones, 90% to 95% detected once. Findings and limits, study-wide: Repertoires were obtained only post-peak T cell response. Donors, mostly white British, included more females; clonal diversity was possibly underestimated. Reports indicate that nearly half of spike-specific TCRs are directed at unmutated variant regions. Elevations in Spike-specific TCR breadth and depth followed administration of two AZD1222 doses.

Here the sequenced sample was peripheral blood, taken 28 days after the second AZD1222 dose. This chain connects TRBV5-6 to TRBJ2-1, with 9 bases lining up with TRBD2. This TCR came from an adult who received the AZD1222 COVID-19 vaccine. This CDR3 is CASSPPGSGGFIYNEQFF. The CDR3 coding sequence is TGTGCCAGCAGCCCGCCGGGTAGCGGGGGCTTTATCTACAATGAGCAGTTCTTC. The complete variable domain, with remaining parts taken from reference TRBV5-6 and TRBJ2-1, reads DAGVTQSPTHLIKTRGQQVTLRCSPKSGHDTVSWYQQALGQGPQFIFQYYEEEERQRGNFPDRFSGHQFPNYSSELNVNALLLGDSALYLCASSPPGSGGFIYNEQFFGPGTRLTVL.